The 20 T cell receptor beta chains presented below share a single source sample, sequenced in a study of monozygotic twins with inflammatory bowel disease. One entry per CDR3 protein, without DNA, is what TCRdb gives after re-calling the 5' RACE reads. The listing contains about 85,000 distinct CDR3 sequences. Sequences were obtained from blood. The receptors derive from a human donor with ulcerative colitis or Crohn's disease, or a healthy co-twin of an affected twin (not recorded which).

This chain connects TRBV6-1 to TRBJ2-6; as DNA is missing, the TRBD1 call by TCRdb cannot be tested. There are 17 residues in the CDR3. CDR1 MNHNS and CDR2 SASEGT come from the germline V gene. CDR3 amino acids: CASSPRVVFAGANVLTF.

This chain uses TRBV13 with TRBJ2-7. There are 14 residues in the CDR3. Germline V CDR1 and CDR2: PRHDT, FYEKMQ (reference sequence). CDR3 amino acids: CASSRGRPSYEQYF. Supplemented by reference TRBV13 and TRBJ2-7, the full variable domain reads AAGVIQSPRHLIKEKRETATLKCYPIPRHDTVYWYQQGPGQDPQFLISFYEKMQSDKGSIPDRFSAQQFSDYHSELNMSSLELGDSALYFCASSRGRPSYEQYFGPGTRLTVT.

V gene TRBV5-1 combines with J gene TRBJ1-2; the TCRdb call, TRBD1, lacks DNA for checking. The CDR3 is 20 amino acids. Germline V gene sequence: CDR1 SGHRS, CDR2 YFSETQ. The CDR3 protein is CASSLGPHRQGVASIDGYTF.

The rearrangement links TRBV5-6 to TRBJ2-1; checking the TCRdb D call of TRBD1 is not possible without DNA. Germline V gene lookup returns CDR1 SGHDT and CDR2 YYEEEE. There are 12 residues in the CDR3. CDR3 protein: CASSTGRGEQFF. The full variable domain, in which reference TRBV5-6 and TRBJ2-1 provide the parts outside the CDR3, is DAGVTQSPTHLIKTRGQQVTLRCSPKSGHDTVSWYQQALGQGPQFIFQYYEEEERQRGNFPDRFSGHQFPNYSSELNVNALLLGDSALYLCASSTGRGEQFFGPGTRLTVL.

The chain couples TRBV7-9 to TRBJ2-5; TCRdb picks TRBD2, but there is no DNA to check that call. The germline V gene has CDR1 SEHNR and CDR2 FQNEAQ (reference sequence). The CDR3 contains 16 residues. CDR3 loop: CASSFSPRRFEETQYF.

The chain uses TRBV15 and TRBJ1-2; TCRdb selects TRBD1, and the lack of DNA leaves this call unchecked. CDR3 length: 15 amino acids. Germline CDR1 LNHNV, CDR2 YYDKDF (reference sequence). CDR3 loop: CATSISHGGGYGYTF.

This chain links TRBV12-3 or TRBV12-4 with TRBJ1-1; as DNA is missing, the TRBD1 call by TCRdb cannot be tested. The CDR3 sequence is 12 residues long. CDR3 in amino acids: CASSSGGSRAFF.

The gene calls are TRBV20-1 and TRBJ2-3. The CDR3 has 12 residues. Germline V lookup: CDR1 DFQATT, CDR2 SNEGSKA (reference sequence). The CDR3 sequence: CSADLYQDTQYF.

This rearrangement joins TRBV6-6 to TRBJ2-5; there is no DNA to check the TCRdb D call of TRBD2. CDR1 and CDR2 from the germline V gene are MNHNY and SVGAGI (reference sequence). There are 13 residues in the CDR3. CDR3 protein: CASTDGPQETQYF.

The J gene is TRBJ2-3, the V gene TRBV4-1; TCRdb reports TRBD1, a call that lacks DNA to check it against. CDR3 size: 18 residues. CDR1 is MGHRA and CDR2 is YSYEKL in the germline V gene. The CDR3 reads CASSQERTGGSSTDTQYF.

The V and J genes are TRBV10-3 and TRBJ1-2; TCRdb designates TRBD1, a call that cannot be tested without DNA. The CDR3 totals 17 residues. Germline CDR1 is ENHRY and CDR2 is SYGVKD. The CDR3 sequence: CAISDLGRTVAPGGYTF.

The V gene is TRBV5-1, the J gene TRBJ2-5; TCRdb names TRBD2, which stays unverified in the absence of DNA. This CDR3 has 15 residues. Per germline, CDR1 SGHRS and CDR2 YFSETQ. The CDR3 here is CASSLGPAGRETQYF.

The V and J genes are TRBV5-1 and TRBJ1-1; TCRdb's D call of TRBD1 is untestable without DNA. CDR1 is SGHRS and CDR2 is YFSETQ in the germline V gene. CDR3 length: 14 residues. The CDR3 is CASGRQGPNTEAFF.

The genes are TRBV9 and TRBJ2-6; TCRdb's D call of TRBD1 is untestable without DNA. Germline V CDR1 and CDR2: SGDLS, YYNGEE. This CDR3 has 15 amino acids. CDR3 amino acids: CASSVVGAGANVLTF.

The CDR3: CASRGTVNTGELFF. V is TRBV2 and J is TRBJ2-2; TCRdb proposes TRBD1, but this gene call is untestable without DNA. Germline CDR1 reads SNHLY; CDR2 reads FYNNEI. This CDR3 spans 14 amino acids.

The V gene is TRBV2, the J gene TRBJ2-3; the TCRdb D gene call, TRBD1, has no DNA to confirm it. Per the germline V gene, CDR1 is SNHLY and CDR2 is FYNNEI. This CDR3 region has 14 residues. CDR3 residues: CASSETENTDTQYF.

This CDR3 reads CASSYSGRGPYEQYF. The chain is built from TRBV6-5 and TRBJ2-7; TCRdb lists TRBD1, though no DNA is available to test this call. Germline CDR1 reads MNHEY; CDR2 reads SVGAGI. The CDR3 covers 15 residues.

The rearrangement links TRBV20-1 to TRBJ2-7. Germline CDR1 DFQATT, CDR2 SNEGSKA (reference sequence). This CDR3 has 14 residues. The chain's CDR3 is CSARESGIFYEQYF.

Here the CDR3 reads CASSSPLDSLGEAFF. The chain recombines TRBV7-9 with TRBJ1-1; absent DNA, TCRdb's TRBD1 call cannot be checked. The CDR3 runs 15 residues. Germline CDR1 and CDR2: SEHNR and FQNEAQ (reference sequence).

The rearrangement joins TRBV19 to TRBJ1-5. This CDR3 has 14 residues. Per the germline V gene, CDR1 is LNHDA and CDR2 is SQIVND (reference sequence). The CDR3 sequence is CASSSWGGDQPQHF.